The 20 T cell receptor beta chains below were found in one sample sequenced in a study of cytomegalovirus exposure and HLA in healthy donors. Clones were sequenced by immunoSEQ multiplex PCR, and TCRdb holds only the in-frame ones, with some missing. The table shows hundreds of thousands of clones, with about 88% occurring only once. The sample comprised PBMCs. Source of these receptors: a man younger than 35 in good health and CMV-seropositive.

This chain uses TRBV10-3 with TRBJ1-5, with a weak D call TRBD1 (6 bases). Germline V lookup: CDR1 ENHRY, CDR2 SYGVKD. V lost 3 bases and J lost 3, with 18 bases in between. CDR3 length: 17 amino acids. CDR3 sequence: CAISDSKGQTYNQPQHF. Here the CDR3 DNA reads TGTGCCATCAGTGATTCTAAAGGACAGACGTACAATCAGCCCCAGCATTTT.

The CDR3 nucleotides read TGTGCCAGCAGCTATACCTACAATGAGCAGTTCTTC. Amino acid sequence: CASSYTYNEQFF. The chain links TRBV28 to TRBJ2-1; D not certain. The CDR3 length is 12 residues. Trimming shortened V by 6 bases and J by 2 bases, and 5 bases separated the two germline ends. Germline V gene data show CDR1 as MDHEN and CDR2 as SYDVKM.

The chain uses TRBV2 and TRBJ2-5; possibly TRBD1 for D (6 bases). Germline CDR1 SNHLY, CDR2 FYNNEI. There are 15 residues in the CDR3. Trimming cost V 4 bases and J 0 bases, with 12 bases left between them. CDR3 DNA: TGTGCCAGCAGTGGAAACAGGGTTTACCAAGAGACCCAGTACTTC. Translating it yields CASSGNRVYQETQYF.

The chain links TRBV2 to TRBJ2-3; 11 positions agree with TRBD2. CDR3 length: 14 amino acids. Germline CDR1 SNHLY, CDR2 FYNNEI. After removal of 7 bases from V and 5 bases from J, the junction contained 5 bases not matched to a gene. CDR3 protein: CASKIAGGVDTQYF. The DNA of the CDR3 is TGTGCCAGCAAGATAGCGGGAGGGGTAGATACGCAGTATTTT.

The chain joins TRBV2 to TRBJ1-1, with a weak D call TRBD1 (5 bases). The germline V gene has CDR1 SNHLY and CDR2 FYNNEI. V was pared by 6 bases and J by 4 bases, with 12 bases between. The CDR3 sequence is 13 residues long. The CDR3 DNA reads as TGTGCCAGCAGGGGGGGTTTTGGCACTGAAGCTTTCTTT. Translated, it gives CASRGGFGTEAFF.

V is TRBV4-2 and J is TRBJ1-2, with a possible D match to TRBD1 (6 bases). Looked up from germline, CDR1 is LGHNA and CDR2 is YNFKEQ. This CDR3 has 15 amino acids. Trimming cost V 0 bases and J 2 bases, with 10 bases left between them. CDR3 coding DNA: TGTGCCAGCAGCCAAGATCGAACAGGGAACTATGGCTACACCTTC. Residues: CASSQDRTGNYGYTF.

The rearrangement uses TRBV2 and TRBJ1-4; 7 bases are a match to TRBD1. V shed 10 bases and J 8 bases; nucleotides not matched to a gene: 7. The CDR3 is 12 residues long. CDR1 SNHLY and CDR2 FYNNEI come from the germline V gene. The CDR3 sequence: CATRRGREKLFF. In DNA form, the CDR3 reads TGTGCCACCCGAAGGGGGCGAGAAAAACTGTTTTTT.

The chain couples TRBV27 to TRBJ2-2; D is perhaps TRBD2 (6 bases). V shed 5 bases and J shed 5 bases, with 9 bases lying between them. This CDR3 is 13 amino acids long. Germline CDR1 reads MNHEY; CDR2 reads SMNVEV (reference sequence). Written as DNA, the CDR3 is TGTGCCAGCAGTCTTGGAGGGACCGGGGAGCTGTTTTTT. Encoded protein: CASSLGGTGELFF.

This clone was seen just once. The rearrangement links TRBV5-1 to TRBJ1-1; the D is unclear. The CDR3 is 12 amino acids. V dropped 0 bases and J dropped 4 bases, with 4 bases sitting between them. The germline CDR1 and CDR2 sequences are SGHRS and YFSETQ. The CDR3 protein is CASSLGATEAFF. As DNA, the CDR3 is TGCGCCAGCAGCTTGGGCGCCACTGAAGCTTTCTTT. The variable domain in full, completed from reference TRBV5-1 and TRBJ1-1, reads KAGVTQTPRYLIKTRGQQVTLSCSPISGHRSVSWYQQTPGQGLQFLFEYFSETQRNKGNFPGRFSGRQFSNSRSEMNVSTLELGDSALYLCASSLGATEAFFGQGTRLTVV.

Regarding this clone: The same CDR3 is also encoded by other DNA sequences in this sample. This chain joins TRBV30 and TRBJ2-3, with no clear D. This CDR3 is 12 amino acids long. Trimming took 1 base from V and 5 from J, leaving 7 bases between them. Germline V gives CDR1 GTSNPN, CDR2 SVGIG (reference sequence). The CDR3 coding sequence is TGTGCCTGGAGTGCCTCAGTAGATACGCAGTATTTT. Its translation: CAWSASVDTQYF.

This clone was observed a single time. The sample holds other DNA sequences that translate to the same CDR3. This rearrangement joins TRBV5-1 to TRBJ2-1, with D unclear. CDR3 size: 15 residues. The germline CDR1 and CDR2 sequences are SGHRS and YFSETQ. Trimming left V 0 bases short and J 8 bases short, with 15 bases between. CDR3 amino acids: CASSLGGLALDEQFF. CDR3 nucleotides: TGCGCCAGCAGCTTGGGAGGTCTGGCGTTGGATGAGCAGTTCTTC.

This clone came up once. The chain employs TRBV5-1 and TRBJ1-1, with D unclear. The CDR3 contains 17 residues. V lost 1 base to trimming and J lost 0 bases, with 16 bases between them. Per germline, CDR1 SGHRS and CDR2 YFSETQ. CDR3 DNA sequence: TGCGCCAGCAGCTTGTACCAATCGGTCGGGCTGAACACTGAAGCTTTCTTT. This translates into CASSLYQSVGLNTEAFF.

The V call is TRBV5-1, the J call TRBJ2-1; 9 bases fit TRBD2. V lost 4 bases, J lost 5 bases, and 10 bases stayed unmatched. The CDR3 has 16 residues. Germline CDR1 is SGHRS and CDR2 is YFSETQ. CDR3 bases: TGCGCCAGCAGCGTAATGACTAGCGGTTCTAACAATGAGCAGTTCTTC. Residues: CASSVMTSGSNNEQFF.

The CDR3 region has the DNA TGTGCCAGCAGATGGGGGGACAGGGCCTACAATGAGCAGTTCTTC. Translating it yields CASRWGDRAYNEQFF. The rearrangement uses TRBV28 and TRBJ2-1, with 9 nucleotides matching TRBD1. CDR1 is MDHEN, CDR2 SYDVKM, per germline. This CDR3 is 15 amino acids long. J lost 2 bases, V lost 6 bases, and 5 bases had no gene match.

The chain recombines TRBV30 with TRBJ1-5; 7 nucleotides agree with TRBD1. Germline lookup yields CDR1 GTSNPN and CDR2 SVGIG (reference sequence). Trimming removed 0 bases from V and 2 bases from J; junction bases left unmatched: 10. The CDR3 sequence is 17 residues long. The CDR3 region is CAWSVGRGMAGNQPQHF. The CDR3 nucleotides are TGTGCCTGGAGTGTAGGCAGGGGGATGGCAGGCAATCAGCCCCAGCATTTT.

The V gene is TRBV6-1, the J gene TRBJ1-1, with D unclear. The CDR3 sequence is 14 residues long. The germline V gene encodes CDR1 MNHNS and CDR2 SASEGT. V shed 6 bases and J shed 4 bases, with 15 bases lying between them. The CDR3 coding sequence is TGTGCCAGCAGACGCTACCTGGAGGCCACTGAAGCTTTCTTT. Its translation is CASRRYLEATEAFF.

The chain couples TRBV5-4 to TRBJ2-7; D not resolved. Germline V gene sequence: CDR1 SGHNT, CDR2 YYREEE (reference sequence). Between the trimmed V and J ends, which lost 4 bases and 5 bases, there was a span of 10 bases. This CDR3 contains 12 residues. The CDR3 region is CASSAGLHEQYF. The DNA for the CDR3 is TGTGCCAGCAGCGCAGGTTTGCACGAGCAGTACTTC.

This clone was seen only once. Because the CDR3 is missing its conserved closing phenylalanine or tryptophan, this is likely a read error. No DNA is shown, since the ends of the CDR3 on it are uncertain; the CDR3 is the one TCRdb lists. The chain couples TRBV5-4 to TRBJ1-2; TRBD1, the table's D call, was not compared with the DNA. The CDR3 length equals 11 residues, ends included. Germline V gives CDR1 SGHNT, CDR2 YYREEE (reference sequence). This CDR3 reads CASSSTYDRSE.

The chain employs TRBV15 and TRBJ2-1; 9 bases agree with TRBD2. Per germline, CDR1 LNHNV and CDR2 YYDKDF (reference sequence). The CDR3 extends over 16 amino acids. The trim removed 6 bases at V and 4 bases at J, leaving 10 bases unmatched. CDR3 residues: CATRRSAGGSYNEQFF. CDR3 coding DNA: TGTGCCACCAGACGGTCGGCGGGAGGGAGTTACAATGAGCAGTTCTTC.

This clone was observed a handful of times. The rearrangement links TRBV9 to TRBJ1-2; tentative D call: TRBD1 (5 bases). Trimming took off 0 bases at V and 6 bases at J, with 9 bases between the two ends. The CDR3 sequence is 13 residues long. From germline, CDR1 is SGDLS and CDR2 YYNGEE. CDR3 sequence: CASSVGQRNGYTF. The CDR3 nucleotides read TGTGCCAGCAGCGTAGGACAGAGGAATGGCTACACCTTC.